These T cell receptor beta chains were read from a single sample in a study of blood T cells in healthy people across ages. A single record per CDR3 protein comes from TCRdb applying MiXCR to the 5' RACE reads. Of 650,000 to 800,000 distinct CDR3 sequences detected, roughly 44% appear once; the ten largest clones hold about 19%. Sequencing was performed on blood. These receptors were taken from a man aged 60 to 69 in good health. CDR3s include the opening cysteine and the closing phenylalanine or tryptophan. A D gene is named only where the DNA matches it firmly.

v_call,d_call,j_call,cdr3_aa
TRBV20-1,TRBD1,TRBJ2-7,CSASTGGAGYEQYF
TRBV7-2,NA,TRBJ2-7,CASSLVGGLGRAKRYEQYF
TRBV10-2,NA,TRBJ1-6,CASSESIGLPLHF
TRBV6-6,TRBD2,TRBJ2-1,CASTPLISGAYNEQFF
TRBV7-2,TRBD1,TRBJ2-3,CASSIRDRVTDTQYF
TRBV29-1,NA,TRBJ1-2,CSVDRGKPYTF
TRBV9,NA,TRBJ2-3,CASSVDGFYTDTQYF
TRBV7-9,NA,TRBJ1-2,CASSSGLEGRYGYTF
TRBV21-1,NA,TRBJ2-1,CASSKRERAQTNNEQFF
TRBV6-1,NA,TRBJ1-4,CASSEAFQSVFEKLFF
TRBV13,NA,TRBJ1-1,CASSLAREIHTEAFF
TRBV6-2/TRBV6-3,NA,TRBJ2-1,CASSYLGRVGPSNEQFF
TRBV4-3,NA,TRBJ2-3,CASSQEPRRPDTQYF
TRBV4-3,NA,TRBJ2-7,CASSLLYSEETYEQYF
TRBV29-1,TRBD2,TRBJ2-7,CSVKLAGDYEQYF
TRBV12-3/TRBV12-4,TRBD1,TRBJ1-4,CASSLGTGAEKLFF
TRBV3-1,NA,TRBJ2-6,CASSQEAISSGANVLTF
TRBV27,NA,TRBJ2-7,CASSLDGGPNSYEQYF
TRBV5-1,NA,TRBJ1-2,CASSLEHAYGYTF
TRBV5-1,NA,TRBJ2-1,CASSLRTAHHEQFF
TRBV20-1,TRBD1,TRBJ2-7,CSARDNRGPNEQYF
TRBV7-8,NA,TRBJ2-1,CASKTQGVNNEQFF
TRBV7-2,TRBD2,TRBJ2-7,CASSLGGGYAYEQYF
TRBV3-1,NA,TRBJ2-3,CASSSRGGGYDTQYF
TRBV9,NA,TRBJ1-6,CASSVVADNSPLHF
TRBV6-1,NA,NA,CASSGENGHTETQYF
TRBV12-3/TRBV12-4,TRBD2,NA,CASSLWSGGAYNEQYF
TRBV7-2,NA,TRBJ1-2,CASSSRSGDGGYTF
TRBV27,TRBD2,TRBJ2-3,CASSAGVGDTQYF
TRBV7-2,TRBD2,TRBJ2-2,CASSAKTGGTGELFF
TRBV27,NA,TRBJ2-7,CASSTSFPPYEQYF
TRBV3-1,TRBD1,TRBJ2-7,CASSQGTGYEQYF
TRBV10-3,TRBD2,TRBJ2-3,CAIGEPPEGLAGSDTQYF
TRBV11-2,NA,TRBJ1-1,CASSPAGQGNTEAFF
TRBV12-3/TRBV12-4,NA,TRBJ1-2,CASSFVGVDGYTF
TRBV6-1,NA,TRBJ2-5,CASSEGGARYQETQYF
TRBV6-2/TRBV6-3,NA,TRBJ1-5,CASSYSSARGVQPQHF
TRBV27,NA,TRBJ1-2,CASSFGLNYGYTF
TRBV5-1,NA,TRBJ2-7,CASSLENSYEQYF
TRBV11-3,TRBD2,TRBJ2-1,CASSPVTSGNNEQFF
TRBV12-3/TRBV12-4,NA,TRBJ1-5,CASSFQVGNQPQHF
TRBV14,NA,TRBJ2-5,CASSQNQETQYF
TRBV7-2,NA,TRBJ1-2,CASSSRNQGKGGYTF
TRBV29-1,TRBD1,TRBJ2-7,CSVGTGMRVYEQYF
TRBV19,NA,TRBJ1-3,CASSPLPRRRGNTIYF
TRBV18,TRBD1,TRBJ1-3,CASSADRGLPSAGNTIYF
TRBV7-3,NA,TRBJ2-3,CASSARGASTDTQYF
TRBV24-1,NA,TRBJ2-7,CATSARSGYEQYF
TRBV29-1,TRBD2,TRBJ2-3,CSVVPSGGSTDTQYF
TRBV7-6,NA,TRBJ2-1,CASSSRQGRGGLNEQFF
TRBV10-3,TRBD1,TRBJ2-7,CAITMRTGNSYEQYF
TRBV29-1,NA,TRBJ1-3,CSVGSRESSGNTIYF
TRBV12-3/TRBV12-4,NA,TRBJ1-5,CASSPDRDATPQHF
TRBV7-2,TRBD1,TRBJ2-4,CASSLAAYRGDIQYF
TRBV10-3,TRBD2,TRBJ2-3,CAISDGGLAGGDTQYF
TRBV2,TRBD1,TRBJ2-7,CASNRDREPYEQYF
TRBV7-2,TRBD2,TRBJ2-3,CVSSLGLAGGSDTQYF
TRBV12-3/TRBV12-4,NA,TRBJ2-3,CASSTAGTTDTQYF